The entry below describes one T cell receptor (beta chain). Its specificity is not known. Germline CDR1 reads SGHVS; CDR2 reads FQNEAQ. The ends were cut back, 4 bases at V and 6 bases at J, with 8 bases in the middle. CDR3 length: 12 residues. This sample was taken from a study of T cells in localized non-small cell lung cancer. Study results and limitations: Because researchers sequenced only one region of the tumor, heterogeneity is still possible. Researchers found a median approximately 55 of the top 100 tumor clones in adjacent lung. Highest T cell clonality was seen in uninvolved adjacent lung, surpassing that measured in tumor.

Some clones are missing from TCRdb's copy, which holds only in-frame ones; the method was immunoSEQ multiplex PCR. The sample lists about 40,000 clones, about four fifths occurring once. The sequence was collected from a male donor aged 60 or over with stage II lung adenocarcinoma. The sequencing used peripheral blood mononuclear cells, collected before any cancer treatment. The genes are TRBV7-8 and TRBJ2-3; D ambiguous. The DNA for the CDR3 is TGTGCCAGCAGCTCCCAGACGGATACGCAGTATTTT. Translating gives CASSSQTDTQYF.